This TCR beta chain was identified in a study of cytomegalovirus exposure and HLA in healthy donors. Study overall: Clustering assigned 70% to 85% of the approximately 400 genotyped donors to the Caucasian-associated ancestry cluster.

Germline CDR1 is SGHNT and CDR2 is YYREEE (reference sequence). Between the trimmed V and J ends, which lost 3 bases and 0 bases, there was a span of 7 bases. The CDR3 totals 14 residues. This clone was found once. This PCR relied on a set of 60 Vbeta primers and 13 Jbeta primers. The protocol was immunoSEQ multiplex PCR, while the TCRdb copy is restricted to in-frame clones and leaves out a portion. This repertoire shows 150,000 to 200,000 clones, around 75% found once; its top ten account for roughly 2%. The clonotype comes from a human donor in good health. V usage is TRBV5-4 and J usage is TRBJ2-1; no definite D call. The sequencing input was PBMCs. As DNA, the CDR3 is TGTGCCAGCAGCTCATTGAGCTCCTACAATGAGCAGTTCTTC. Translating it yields CASSSLSSYNEQFF.